Below are 12 T cell receptor beta chains sequenced from a single sample in a study of a mutant IDH1 vaccine in newly diagnosed glioma. Time point denoted: week 11, during vaccination. Vaccine doses each comprised 300 ug of mutant IDH1 20-mer peptide, with topical imiquimod. Libraries were prepared by immunoSEQ multiplex PCR; TCRdb keeps only in-frame clonotypes and omits some of them. The table shows fewer than 70,000 clones, with approximately 80% occurring only once. What these receptors recognize is not known. Source: PBMCs, taken from a glioma patient whose treatment included an IDH1 peptide vaccine. These receptors all come from a young man with glioma.

The chain employs TRBV2 and TRBJ2-5; D not resolved. V shed 4 bases and J shed 3 bases, with 9 bases lying between them. The CDR3 sequence is 13 residues long. The germline CDR1 and CDR2 sequences are SNHLY and FYNNEI. This chain's CDR3 is CASSVEREETQYF. The CDR3 DNA follows: TGTGCCAGCAGTGTGGAGAGAGAAGAGACCCAGTACTTC.

The V call is TRBV6-1, the J call TRBJ2-7; tentative D call: TRBD1 (7 bases). Per germline, CDR1 MNHNS and CDR2 SASEGT. V lost 6 bases and J lost 3, with 15 bases in between. This CDR3 is 14 amino acids long. The CDR3 loop reads CASRRQGGIYEQYF. The CDR3 region has the DNA TGTGCCAGCAGACGGCAGGGGGGAATCTACGAGCAGTACTTC.

The chain uses TRBV7-2 and TRBJ1-4; perhaps TRBD1 as D (5 bases). Trimming removed 5 bases from V and 1 base from J, with 14 bases in between. CDR1 and CDR2 from the germline V gene are SGHTA and FQGNSA. The CDR3 consists of 16 residues. The CDR3: CASSPYQGGTNEKLFF. For the CDR3, the DNA is TGTGCCAGCAGCCCCTACCAGGGCGGAACTAATGAAAAACTGTTTTTT.

This clone was seen more than once but under ten times. The chain uses TRBV18 and TRBJ1-5; no reliable D call. CDR1 KGHSH and CDR2 LQKENI come from the germline V gene. This CDR3 has 14 amino acids. Trimming shortened V by 3 bases and J by 4 bases, and 10 bases separated the two germline ends. CDR3 residues: CASSPPTGNQPQHF. In nucleotides, the CDR3 is TGTGCCAGCTCACCCCCGACGGGGAATCAGCCCCAGCATTTT.

The rearrangement uses TRBV5-6 and TRBJ2-1, with 7 nucleotides matching TRBD1. Germline CDR1 and CDR2: SGHDT and YYEEEE. The ends lost 4 bases at V and 9 bases at J; junction bases unmatched: 7. This CDR3 is 13 amino acids long. For the CDR3, the DNA is TGTGCCAGCAGCCCGGTAGGGGGCTTTGAGCAGTTCTTC. Translated: CASSPVGGFEQFF.

This clone showed up just once. V is TRBV18 and J is TRBJ2-5; D unresolved. Germline CDR1 reads KGHSH; CDR2 reads LQKENI. The CDR3 contains 11 residues. V was shortened by 4 bases and J by 4 bases, with 4 bases between the two germline ends. The DNA for the CDR3 is TGTGCCAGCTCACAGGGAGAGACCCAGTACTTC. It is translated as CASSQGETQYF.

This chain links TRBV19 with TRBJ2-7; D might be TRBD1 or TRBD2, each matching 5 bases. The V and J ends lost 6 bases and 13 bases respectively, with 19 bases between them. There are 12 residues in the CDR3. Germline lookup yields CDR1 LNHDA and CDR2 SQIVND (reference sequence). The chain's CDR3 is CASSSNPGPVYF. DNA of the CDR3: TGTGCCAGTAGCTCAAATCCGGGACCTGTTTACTTC.

This chain joins TRBV11-2 and TRBJ2-1, with TRBD1 as a possible D gene (5 bases). The CDR3 loop spans 15 amino acids. Per germline, CDR1 SGHAT and CDR2 FQNNGV. V was cut by 3 bases and J by 4 bases, with 13 bases left in between. CDR3 residues: CASSLFDSEYNEQFF. For the CDR3, the DNA is TGTGCCAGCAGCTTGTTTGACAGCGAATACAATGAGCAGTTCTTC.

J is TRBJ1-5 and V is TRBV6-1, with D perhaps matching TRBD1 (5 bases). V was trimmed by 7 bases and J by 4 bases, leaving 14 bases between them. CDR3 length equals 14 residues. Germline lookup yields CDR1 MNHNS and CDR2 SASEGT. CDR3: CASKIGEGNQPQHF. The CDR3 coding sequence is TGTGCCAGCAAGATAGGGGAAGGGAATCAGCCCCAGCATTTT.

V gene TRBV6-5 combines with J gene TRBJ2-7; D is ambiguous. Germline V gene data show CDR1 as MNHEY and CDR2 as SVGAGI. Between the trimmed V and J ends, which lost 1 base and 5 bases, there was a span of 3 bases. CDR3 length: 11 amino acids. The CDR3 is CASSYFDEQYF. The DNA for the CDR3 is TGTGCCAGCAGTTACTTCGACGAGCAGTACTTC.

The V gene is TRBV19, the J gene TRBJ2-7; D uncertain. Trimming shortened V by 5 bases and J by 2 bases, and 13 bases separated the two germline ends. Germline CDR1 and CDR2: LNHDA and SQIVND (reference sequence). The CDR3 loop spans 14 amino acids. The CDR3 spells CASSRWLETYEQYF. The CDR3 nucleotides read TGTGCCAGTAGTCGGTGGTTGGAGACCTACGAGCAGTACTTC.

This clone showed up just a few times. The gene calls are TRBV5-1 and TRBJ1-4; D not resolved. CDR1 is SGHRS and CDR2 is YFSETQ in the germline V gene. V dropped 5 bases and J dropped 3 bases, with 8 bases sitting between them. The CDR3 consists of 13 residues. The CDR3 reads CASRKTPNEKLFF. The CDR3 bases are TGCGCCAGCAGGAAGACTCCTAATGAAAAACTGTTTTTT.